This T cell receptor beta chain was identified during a study of T cell repertoires in cytomegalovirus infection. Whole-study context: Recently identified HLA-C-restricted and well-studied HLA-B-restricted CMV epitopes were used. Both a matching HLA type and CMV infection were indicated by public TCR beta signatures.

Study conclusions and caveats: HLA-C-restricted TCR beta clonotypes specific for CMV led the ex vivo response. CMV carriers having the relevant HLA were flagged by cumulative public TCR beta family frequency.

In TCRdb, the reads were re-called with MiXCR into one record per CDR3 protein. Of 550,000 to 700,000 distinct CDR3 sequences in the sample, roughly 43% are singletons; the top ten hold 48%. The CDR3 contains 17 residues. V was clipped by 2 bases and J by 3 bases; unmatched bases: 13. Germline lookup yields CDR1 DFQATT and CDR2 SNEGSKA (reference sequence). Comment on this clonotype: What it binds is not known.

The sequence was obtained from a human donor in good health (CMV status not recorded). Some clones in this sample may be carry-over from other donors' samples. This sequence joins TRBV20-1 and TRBJ1-5; TRBD1 aligns across 7 bases. The source was cultured PBMCs, collected from culture after CMV antigen stimulation. DNA of the CDR3: TGCAGTGCTAGACTCCCCGGGCAGGGGGAGCTCAATCAGCCCCAGCATTTT. The encoded protein is CSARLPGQGELNQPQHF.